What follows are 2 T cell receptor beta chains derived from one specimen sequenced in a study of blood T cell repertoires in COVID-19. The assay was immunoSEQ multiplex PCR, and TCRdb's table has in-frame clones only and misses some. The table lists nearly 35,000 clones, over 90% of them singletons. The sequenced material came from peripheral blood. The receptors were gathered from a human donor in a cohort sampled during active COVID-19.

The rearrangement joins TRBV11-1 to TRBJ2-7; D is ambiguous. The V end lost 3 bases, the J end lost 2 bases, and 14 bases lay between the germline ends. The CDR3 runs to 15 residues. Germline CDR1 reads SGHAT; CDR2 reads FQDESV (reference sequence). CDR3 coding DNA: TGTGCCAGCAGCTTTGGAGTAGGTCAGACCTACGAGCAGTACTTC. Amino acids: CASSFGVGQTYEQYF.

J is TRBJ1-4 and V is TRBV7-6, with 8 bases lining up with TRBD1. CDR1 and CDR2 (germline): SGHVS, FNYEAQ. The J segment lost 6 bases and the V segment lost 5 bases, leaving 5 bases of the junction unmatched. CDR3 length equals 14 residues. The CDR3 is CASSPPTGDEKLFF. DNA for the CDR3: TGTGCCAGCAGCCCACCGACAGGGGATGAAAAACTGTTTTTT.